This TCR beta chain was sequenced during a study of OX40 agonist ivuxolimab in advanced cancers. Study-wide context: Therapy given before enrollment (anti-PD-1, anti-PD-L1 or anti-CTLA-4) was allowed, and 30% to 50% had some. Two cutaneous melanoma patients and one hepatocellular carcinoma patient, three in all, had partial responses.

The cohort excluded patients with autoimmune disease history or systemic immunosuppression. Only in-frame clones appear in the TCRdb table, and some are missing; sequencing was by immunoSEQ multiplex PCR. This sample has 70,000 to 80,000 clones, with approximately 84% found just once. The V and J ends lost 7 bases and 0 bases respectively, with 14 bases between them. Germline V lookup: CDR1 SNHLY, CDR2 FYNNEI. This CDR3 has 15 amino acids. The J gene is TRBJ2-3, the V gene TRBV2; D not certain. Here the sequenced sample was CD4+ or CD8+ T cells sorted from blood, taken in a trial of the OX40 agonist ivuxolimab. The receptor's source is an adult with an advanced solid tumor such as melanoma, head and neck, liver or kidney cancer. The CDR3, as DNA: TGTGCCAGCACTGGGTTGAGAACTAGCACAGATACGCAGTATTTT. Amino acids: CASTGLRTSTDTQYF.